This T cell receptor beta chain was sequenced during a study of shared clonotypes between healthy human individuals. Study at large: Those who served as donors were a couple of women and a few men between the ages of 18 and 49.

The assay used deep level. Assay: immunoSEQ multiplex PCR; the TCRdb copy retains only in-frame clones and omits some. The data contain about half a million clones, around three quarters of them singletons. CDR1 and CDR2 (germline): SGHRS, YFSETQ. The CDR3 length is 13 residues. Trimming removed 2 bases at V and 2 bases at J, with 7 bases between. It was tens of millions of PBMCs that unsorted samples used for genomic DNA. The chain joins TRBV5-1 to TRBJ2-5, with a weak D call TRBD2 (6 bases). This clonotype was obtained from a woman between 40 and 50 years old in good health. Some clones in this sample may be carry-over from other donors' samples. Sequencing used PBMCs. This chain's CDR3 is CASSFAGQETQYF. The CDR3 DNA sequence: TGCGCCAGCAGCTTCGCGGGGCAAGAGACCCAGTACTTC.